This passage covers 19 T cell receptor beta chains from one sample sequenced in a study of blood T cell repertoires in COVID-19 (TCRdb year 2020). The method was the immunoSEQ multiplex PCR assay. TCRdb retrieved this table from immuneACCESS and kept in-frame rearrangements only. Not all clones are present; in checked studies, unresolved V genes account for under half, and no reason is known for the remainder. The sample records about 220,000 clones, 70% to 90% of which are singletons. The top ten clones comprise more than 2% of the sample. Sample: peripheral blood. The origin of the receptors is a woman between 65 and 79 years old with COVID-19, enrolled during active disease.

In DNA form, the CDR3 reads TGTGCCAGCAGCCTAAACAGGGGGGGTCATGGCTACACCTTC. Protein: CASSLNRGGHGYTF. The J gene is TRBJ1-2, the V gene TRBV11-2; 8 positions match TRBD1. J gave up 6 bases and V 5 bases, and 8 bases lay outside the gene matches. The germline gives CDR1 SGHAT, CDR2 FQNNGV. The CDR3 has 14 amino acids. Together with reference TRBV11-2 and TRBJ1-2, the CDR3 gives the full variable domain: EAGVAQSPRYKIIEKRQSVAFWCNPISGHATLYWYQQILGQGPKLLIQFQNNGVVDDSQLPKDRFSAERLKGVDSTLKIQPAKLEDSAVYLCASSLNRGGHGYTFGSGTRLTVV.

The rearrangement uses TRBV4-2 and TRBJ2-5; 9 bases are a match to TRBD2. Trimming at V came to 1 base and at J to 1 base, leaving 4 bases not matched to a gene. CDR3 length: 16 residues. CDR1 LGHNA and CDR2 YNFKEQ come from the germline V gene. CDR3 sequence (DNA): TGTGCCAGCAGCCAAGGAATAGCGGGGGCCCAAGAGACCCAGTACTTC. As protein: CASSQGIAGAQETQYF.

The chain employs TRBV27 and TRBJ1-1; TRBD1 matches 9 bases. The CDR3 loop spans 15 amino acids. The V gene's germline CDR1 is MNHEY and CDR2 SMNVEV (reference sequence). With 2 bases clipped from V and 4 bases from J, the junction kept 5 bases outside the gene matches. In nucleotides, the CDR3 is TGTGCCAGCAGTTTAGCGGGACAGGGAATCACTGAAGCTTTCTTT. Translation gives CASSLAGQGITEAFF.

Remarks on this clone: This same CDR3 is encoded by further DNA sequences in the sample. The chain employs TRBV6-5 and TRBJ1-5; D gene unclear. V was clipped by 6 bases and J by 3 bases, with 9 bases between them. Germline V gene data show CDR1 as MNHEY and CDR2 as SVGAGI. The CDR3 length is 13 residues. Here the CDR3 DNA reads TGTGCCAGCAGACGACACTCCAATCAGCCCCAGCATTTT. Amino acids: CASRRHSNQPQHF.

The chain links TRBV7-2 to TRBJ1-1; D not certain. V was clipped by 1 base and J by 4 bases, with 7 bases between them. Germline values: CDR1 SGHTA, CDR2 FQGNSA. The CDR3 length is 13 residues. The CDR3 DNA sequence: TGTGCCAGCAGCTTAGGACATCTCACTGAAGCTTTCTTT. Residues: CASSLGHLTEAFF.

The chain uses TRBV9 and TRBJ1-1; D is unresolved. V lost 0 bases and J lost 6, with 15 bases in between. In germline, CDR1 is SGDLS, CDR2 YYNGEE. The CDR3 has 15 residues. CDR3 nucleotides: TGTGCCAGCAGCGTAGATGCGGGTAGGAAGTCTGAAGCTTTCTTT. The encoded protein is CASSVDAGRKSEAFF.

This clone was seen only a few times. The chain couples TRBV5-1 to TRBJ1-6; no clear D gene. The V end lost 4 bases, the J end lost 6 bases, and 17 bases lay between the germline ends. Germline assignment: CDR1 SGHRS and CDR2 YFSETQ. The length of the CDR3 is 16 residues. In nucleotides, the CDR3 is TGCGCCAGCAGCCCGTCGCAGCCATCGGGTAATTCACCCCTCCACTTT. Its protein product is CASSPSQPSGNSPLHF.

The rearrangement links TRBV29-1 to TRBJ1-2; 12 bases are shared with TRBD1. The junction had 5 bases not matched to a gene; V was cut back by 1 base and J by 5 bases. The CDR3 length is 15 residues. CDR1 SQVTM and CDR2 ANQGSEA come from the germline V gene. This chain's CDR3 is CSVEGGQGARYGYTF. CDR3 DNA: TGCAGCGTTGAAGGGGGACAGGGGGCGAGGTATGGCTACACCTTC.

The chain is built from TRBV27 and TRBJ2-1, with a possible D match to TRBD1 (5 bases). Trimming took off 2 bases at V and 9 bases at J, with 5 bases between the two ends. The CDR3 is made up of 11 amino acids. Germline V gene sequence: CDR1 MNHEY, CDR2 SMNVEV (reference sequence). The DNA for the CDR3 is TGTGCCAGCAGTTTAAGGGGTGAGCAGTTCTTC. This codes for CASSLRGEQFF.

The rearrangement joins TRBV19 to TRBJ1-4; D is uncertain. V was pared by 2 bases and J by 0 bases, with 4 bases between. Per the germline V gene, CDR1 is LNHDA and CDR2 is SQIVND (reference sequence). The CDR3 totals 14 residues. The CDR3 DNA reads TGTGCCAGTAGTATATCTGCAACTAATGAAAAACTGTTTTTT. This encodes CASSISATNEKLFF.

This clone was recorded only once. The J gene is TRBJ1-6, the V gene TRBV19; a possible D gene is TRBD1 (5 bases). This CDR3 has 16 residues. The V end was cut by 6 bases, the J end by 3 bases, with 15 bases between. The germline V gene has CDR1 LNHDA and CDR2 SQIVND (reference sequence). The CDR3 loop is CASRVGLQGYNSPLHF. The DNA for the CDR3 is TGTGCCAGTAGAGTCGGCCTCCAGGGCTATAATTCACCCCTCCACTTT.

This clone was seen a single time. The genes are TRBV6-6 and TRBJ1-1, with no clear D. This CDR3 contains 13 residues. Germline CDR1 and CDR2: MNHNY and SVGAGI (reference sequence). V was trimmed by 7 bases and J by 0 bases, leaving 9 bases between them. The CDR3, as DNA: TGTGCCAGCAATGTAGAGCTGAACACTGAAGCTTTCTTT. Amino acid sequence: CASNVELNTEAFF.

The CDR3 region is CASSVVAETEAFF. In nucleotides, the CDR3 is TGTGCCAGCAGCGTAGTGGCAGAAACTGAAGCTTTCTTT. The chain combines TRBV9 with TRBJ1-1; D is undetermined. Germline V gene data show CDR1 as SGDLS and CDR2 as YYNGEE. CDR3 length: 13 amino acids. Trimming pared 0 bases from V and 5 bases from J, leaving 8 bases between.

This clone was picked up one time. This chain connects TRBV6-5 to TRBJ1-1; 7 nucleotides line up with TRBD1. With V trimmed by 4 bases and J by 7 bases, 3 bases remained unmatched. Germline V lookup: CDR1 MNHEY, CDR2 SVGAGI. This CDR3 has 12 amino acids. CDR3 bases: TGTGCCAGCAGTTTACGGGACAGTGAAGCTTTCTTT. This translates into CASSLRDSEAFF.

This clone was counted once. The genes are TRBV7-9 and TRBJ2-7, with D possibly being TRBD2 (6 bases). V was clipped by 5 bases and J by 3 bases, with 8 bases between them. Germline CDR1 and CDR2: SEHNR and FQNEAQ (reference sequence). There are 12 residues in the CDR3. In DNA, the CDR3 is TGTGCCAGCAGCGGGAGGAGCTACGAGCAGTACTTC. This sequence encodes CASSGRSYEQYF.

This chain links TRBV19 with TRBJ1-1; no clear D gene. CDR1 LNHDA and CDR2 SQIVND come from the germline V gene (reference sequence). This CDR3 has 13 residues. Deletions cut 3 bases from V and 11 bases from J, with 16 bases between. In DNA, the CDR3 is TGTGCCAGTAGTATGACGGGAACGGCTGTGGCTTTCTTT. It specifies CASSMTGTAVAFF.

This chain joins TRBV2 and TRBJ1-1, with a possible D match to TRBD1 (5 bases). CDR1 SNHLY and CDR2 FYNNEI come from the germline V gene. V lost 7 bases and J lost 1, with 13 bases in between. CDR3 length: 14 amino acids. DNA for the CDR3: TGTGCCAGCAAGGCGGTCAGGGCGAACACTGAAGCTTTCTTT. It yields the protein CASKAVRANTEAFF.

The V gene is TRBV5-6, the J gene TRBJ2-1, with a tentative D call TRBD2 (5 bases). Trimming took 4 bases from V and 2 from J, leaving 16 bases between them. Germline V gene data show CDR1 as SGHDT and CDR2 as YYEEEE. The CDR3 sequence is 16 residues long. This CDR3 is CASSGPRGAAYNEQFF. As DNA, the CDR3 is TGTGCCAGCAGCGGGCCCCGGGGTGCCGCCTACAATGAGCAGTTCTTC.

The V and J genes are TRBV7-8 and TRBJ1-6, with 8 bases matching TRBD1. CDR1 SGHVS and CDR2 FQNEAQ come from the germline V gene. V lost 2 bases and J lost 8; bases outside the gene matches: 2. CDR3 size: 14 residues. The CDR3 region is CASSLTGGDSPLHF. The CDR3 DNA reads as TGTGCCAGCAGCTTAACAGGGGGGGATTCACCCCTCCACTTT.